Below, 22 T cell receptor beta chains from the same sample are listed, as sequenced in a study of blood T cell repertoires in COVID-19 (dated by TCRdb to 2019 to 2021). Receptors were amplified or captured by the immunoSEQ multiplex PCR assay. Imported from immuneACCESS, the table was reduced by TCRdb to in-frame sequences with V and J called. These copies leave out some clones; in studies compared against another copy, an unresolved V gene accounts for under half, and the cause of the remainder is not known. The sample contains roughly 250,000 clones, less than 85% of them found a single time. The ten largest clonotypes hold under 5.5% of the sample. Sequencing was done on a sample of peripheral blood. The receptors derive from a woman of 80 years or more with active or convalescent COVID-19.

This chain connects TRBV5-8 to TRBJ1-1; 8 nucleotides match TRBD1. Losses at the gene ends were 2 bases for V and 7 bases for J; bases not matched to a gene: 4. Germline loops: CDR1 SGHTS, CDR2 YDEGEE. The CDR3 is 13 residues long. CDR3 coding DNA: TGTGCCAGCAGCTTTGGACAGGGCAGTGAAGCTTTCTTT. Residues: CASSFGQGSEAFF.

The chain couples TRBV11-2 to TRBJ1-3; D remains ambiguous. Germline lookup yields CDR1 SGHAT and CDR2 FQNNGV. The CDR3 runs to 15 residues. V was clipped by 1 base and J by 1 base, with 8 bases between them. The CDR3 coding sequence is TGTGCCAGCAGCTTAGGCCGGTCTTCTGGAAACACCATATATTTT. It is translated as CASSLGRSSGNTIYF.

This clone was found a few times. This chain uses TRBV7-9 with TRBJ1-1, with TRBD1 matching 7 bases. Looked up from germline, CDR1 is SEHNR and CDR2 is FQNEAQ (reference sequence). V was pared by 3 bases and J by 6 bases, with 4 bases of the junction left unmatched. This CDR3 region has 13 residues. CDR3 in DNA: TGTGCCAGCAGCTTTAGGGGGCTGGCTGAAGCTTTCTTT. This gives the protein CASSFRGLAEAFF.

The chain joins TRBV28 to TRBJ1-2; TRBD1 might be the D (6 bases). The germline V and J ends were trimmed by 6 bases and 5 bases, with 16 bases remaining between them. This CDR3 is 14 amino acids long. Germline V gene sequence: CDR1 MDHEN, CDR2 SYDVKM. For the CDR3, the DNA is TGTGCCAGCAGCCCGGTGGGGGCTCAGTATGGCTACACCTTC. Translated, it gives CASSPVGAQYGYTF.

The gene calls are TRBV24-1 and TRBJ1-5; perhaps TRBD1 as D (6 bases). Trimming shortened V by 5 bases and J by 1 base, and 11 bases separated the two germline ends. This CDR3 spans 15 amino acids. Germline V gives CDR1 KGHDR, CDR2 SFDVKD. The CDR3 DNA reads TGTGCCACCAGTGCGGATACAGGGAGCAATCAGCCCCAGCATTTT. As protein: CATSADTGSNQPQHF.

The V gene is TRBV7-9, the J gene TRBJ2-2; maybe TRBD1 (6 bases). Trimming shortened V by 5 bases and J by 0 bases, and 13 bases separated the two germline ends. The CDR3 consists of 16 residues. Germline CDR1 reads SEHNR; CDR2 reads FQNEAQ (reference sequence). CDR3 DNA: TGTGCCAGCAGCCTCAGGGGCGAGACGAACACCGGGGAGCTGTTTTTT. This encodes CASSLRGETNTGELFF.

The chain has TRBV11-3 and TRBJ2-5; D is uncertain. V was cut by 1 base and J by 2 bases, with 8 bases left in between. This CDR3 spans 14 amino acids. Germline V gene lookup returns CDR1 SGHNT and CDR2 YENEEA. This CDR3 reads CASSLGPEQETQYF. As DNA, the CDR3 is TGTGCCAGCAGCTTAGGGCCAGAACAAGAGACCCAGTACTTC.

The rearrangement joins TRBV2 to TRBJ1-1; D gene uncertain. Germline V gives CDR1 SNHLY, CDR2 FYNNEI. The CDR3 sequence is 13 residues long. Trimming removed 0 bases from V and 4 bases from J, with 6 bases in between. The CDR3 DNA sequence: TGTGCCAGCAGTGAAGCCCGGGGCACTGAAGCTTTCTTT. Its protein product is CASSEARGTEAFF. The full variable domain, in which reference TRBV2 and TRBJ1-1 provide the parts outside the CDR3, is EPEVTQTPSHQVTQMGQEVILRCVPISNHLYFYWYRQILGQKVEFLVSFYNNEISEKSEIFDDQFSVERPDGSNFTLKIRSTKLEDSAMYFCASSEARGTEAFFGQGTRLTVV.

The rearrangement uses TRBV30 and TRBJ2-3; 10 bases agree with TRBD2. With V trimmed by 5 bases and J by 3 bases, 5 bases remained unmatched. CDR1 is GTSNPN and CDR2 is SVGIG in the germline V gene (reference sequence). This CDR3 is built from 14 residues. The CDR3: CAWGWTSGTDTQYF. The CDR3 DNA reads TGTGCCTGGGGATGGACTAGCGGTACAGATACGCAGTATTTT.

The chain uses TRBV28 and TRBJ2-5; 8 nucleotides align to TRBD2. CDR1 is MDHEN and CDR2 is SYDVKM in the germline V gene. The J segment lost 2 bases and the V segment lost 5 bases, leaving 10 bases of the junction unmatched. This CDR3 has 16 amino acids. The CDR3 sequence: CASSKQTSVIQETQYF. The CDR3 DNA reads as TGTGCCAGCAGTAAACAGACTAGCGTCATACAAGAGACCCAGTACTTC.

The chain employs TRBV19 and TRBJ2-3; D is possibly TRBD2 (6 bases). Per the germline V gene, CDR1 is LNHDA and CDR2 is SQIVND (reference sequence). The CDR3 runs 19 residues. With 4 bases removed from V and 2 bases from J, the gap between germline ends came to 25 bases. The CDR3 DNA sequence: TGTGCCAGTAGTAAGGTGGGCGGGACCCCATATAAACTCACAGATACGCAGTATTTT. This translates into CASSKVGGTPYKLTDTQYF.

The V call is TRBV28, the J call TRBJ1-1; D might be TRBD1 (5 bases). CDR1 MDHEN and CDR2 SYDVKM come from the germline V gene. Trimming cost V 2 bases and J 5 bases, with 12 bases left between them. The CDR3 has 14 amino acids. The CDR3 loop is CASSLPDRGTEAFF. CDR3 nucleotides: TGTGCCAGCAGTTTACCCGACCGGGGGACTGAAGCTTTCTTT.

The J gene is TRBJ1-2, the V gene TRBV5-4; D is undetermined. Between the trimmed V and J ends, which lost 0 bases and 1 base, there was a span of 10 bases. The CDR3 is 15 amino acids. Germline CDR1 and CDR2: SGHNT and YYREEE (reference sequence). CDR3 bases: TGTGCCAGCAGCTTGGAGCGGAGCCATAACTATGGCTACACCTTC. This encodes CASSLERSHNYGYTF.

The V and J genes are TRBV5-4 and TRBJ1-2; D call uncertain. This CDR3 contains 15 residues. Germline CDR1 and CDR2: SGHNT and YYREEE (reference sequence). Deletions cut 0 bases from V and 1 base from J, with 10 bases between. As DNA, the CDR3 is TGTGCCAGCAGCTTGGCCAGTCGACTTAACTATGGCTACACCTTC. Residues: CASSLASRLNYGYTF.

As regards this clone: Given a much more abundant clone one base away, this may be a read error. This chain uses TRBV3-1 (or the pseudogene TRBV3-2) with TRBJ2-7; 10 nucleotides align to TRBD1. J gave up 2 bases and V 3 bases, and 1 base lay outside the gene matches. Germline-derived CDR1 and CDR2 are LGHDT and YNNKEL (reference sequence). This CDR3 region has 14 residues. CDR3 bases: TGTGCCAGCAGCCACGGGACAGGGGCCTACGAGCAGTACTTC. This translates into CASSHGTGAYEQYF.

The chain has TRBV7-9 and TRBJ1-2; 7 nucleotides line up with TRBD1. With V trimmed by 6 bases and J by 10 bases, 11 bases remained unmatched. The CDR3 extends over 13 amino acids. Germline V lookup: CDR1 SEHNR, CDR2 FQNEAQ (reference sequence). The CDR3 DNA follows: TGTGCCAGCAGTTCACCGGGACAGATATTCTACACCTTC. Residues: CASSSPGQIFYTF.

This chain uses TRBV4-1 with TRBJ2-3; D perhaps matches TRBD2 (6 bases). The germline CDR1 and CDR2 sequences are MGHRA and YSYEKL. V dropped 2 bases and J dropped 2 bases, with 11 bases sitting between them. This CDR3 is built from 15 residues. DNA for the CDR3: TGCGCCAGCAGCCAAACGGGACTTCCCACAGATACGCAGTATTTT. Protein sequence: CASSQTGLPTDTQYF.

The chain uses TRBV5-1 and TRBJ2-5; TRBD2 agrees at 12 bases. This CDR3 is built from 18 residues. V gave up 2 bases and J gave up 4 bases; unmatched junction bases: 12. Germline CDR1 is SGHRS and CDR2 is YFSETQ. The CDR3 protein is CASSLTGLAGSLRETQYF. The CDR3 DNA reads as TGCGCCAGCAGCTTAACCGGACTAGCGGGGTCTCTACGAGAGACCCAGTACTTC.

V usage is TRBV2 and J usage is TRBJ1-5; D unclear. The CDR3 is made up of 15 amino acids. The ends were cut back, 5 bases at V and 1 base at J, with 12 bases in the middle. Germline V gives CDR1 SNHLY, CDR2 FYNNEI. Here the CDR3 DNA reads TGTGCCAGCAGTAGGCCGGGAGGAAGCAATCAGCCCCAGCATTTT. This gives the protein CASSRPGGSNQPQHF.

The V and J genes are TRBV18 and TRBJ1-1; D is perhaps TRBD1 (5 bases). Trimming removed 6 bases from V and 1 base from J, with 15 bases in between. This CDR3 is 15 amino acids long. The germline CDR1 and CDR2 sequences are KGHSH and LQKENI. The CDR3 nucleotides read TGTGCCAGCTCCTACAGGACGGGTCAGAACACTGAAGCTTTCTTT. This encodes CASSYRTGQNTEAFF.

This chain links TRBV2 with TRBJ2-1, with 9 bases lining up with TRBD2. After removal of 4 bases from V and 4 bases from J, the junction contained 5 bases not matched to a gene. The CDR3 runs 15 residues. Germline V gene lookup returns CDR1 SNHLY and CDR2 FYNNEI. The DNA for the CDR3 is TGTGCCAGCAGTGCTCGAGCGGGAGGATACAATGAGCAGTTCTTC. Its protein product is CASSARAGGYNEQFF.

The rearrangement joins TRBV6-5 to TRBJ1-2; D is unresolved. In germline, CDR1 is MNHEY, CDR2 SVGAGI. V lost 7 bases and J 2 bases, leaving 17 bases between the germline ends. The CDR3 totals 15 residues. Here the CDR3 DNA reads TGTGCCAGCACTCAGACTGGAGTTACCAACTATGGCTACACCTTC. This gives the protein CASTQTGVTNYGYTF.